This T cell receptor (beta chain) was sequenced in a study of T cell repertoires in cytomegalovirus infection. Study overall: Public signatures in TCR beta pointed to CMV infection and matching HLA type. General observations from the study: Ex vivo, HLA-C-restricted CMV-specific TCR beta clonotypes prevailed over the rest of the response. Cumulative frequency of public TCR beta families picked out carriers of CMV plus the relevant HLA.

V gave up 6 bases and J gave up 6 bases; unmatched junction bases: 12. CDR1 SGHTA and CDR2 FQGNSA come from the germline V gene. The CDR3 contains 15 residues. This clonotype occurred many times. The antigen remains undetermined. MiXCR was run by TCRdb on the reads, yielding one entry per CDR3 protein. Of roughly 100,000 distinct CDR3 sequences listed, 16% are singletons. The sequenced sample consisted of PBMCs. This receptor was obtained from a human donor in good health (CMV status not recorded). Some clones in this sample may be carry-over from other donors' samples. The chain recombines TRBV7-2 with TRBJ2-3; 7 positions match TRBD1. CDR3 in DNA: TGTGCCAGCAGACGATCCAGACAGGGTTACGATACGCAGTATTTT. This encodes CASRRSRQGYDTQYF.